The 6 T cell receptor beta chains below come from one sample, sequenced in a study of shared clonotypes between healthy human individuals. Generated by immunoSEQ multiplex PCR, the TCRdb table keeps only in-frame clones and is missing some. In the table there are millions of clones, around nine tenths of which are singletons. What was sequenced was naive CD4+ T cells sorted from blood. Noted subset: CD45RA+ positively selected. These receptors originate from a man in his late teens or twenties in good health.

The V and J genes are TRBV6-1 and TRBJ2-6; D not resolved. CDR3 length: 15 amino acids. CDR1 MNHNS and CDR2 SASEGT come from the germline V gene. Between the trimmed V and J ends, which lost 6 bases and 2 bases, there was a span of 11 bases. The CDR3 sequence: CASSNPRAGANVLTF. Here the CDR3 DNA reads TGTGCCAGCAGCAACCCTAGGGCTGGGGCCAACGTCCTGACTTTC.

The CDR3 DNA sequence: TGTGCCAGCAGCTTGGGAGGGGGGACAGGGGTCTCCTACGAGCAGTACTTC. It translates to CASSLGGGTGVSYEQYF. The gene calls are TRBV7-2 and TRBJ2-7; 10 bases line up with TRBD1. CDR1 is SGHTA and CDR2 is FQGNSA in the germline V gene. The V segment lost 3 bases and the J segment 0 bases; nucleotides outside the gene matches: 8. This CDR3 comprises 17 residues. Supplemented by reference TRBV7-2 and TRBJ2-7, the full variable domain reads GAGVSQSPSNKVTEKGKDVELRCDPISGHTALYWYRQSLGQGLEFLIYFQGNSAPDKSGLPSDRFSAERTGGSVSTLTIQRTQQEDSAVYLCASSLGGGTGVSYEQYFGPGTRLTVT.

In its sample, this clone was seen a few times. The chain employs TRBV7-9 and TRBJ1-1, with D unresolved. From germline, CDR1 is SEHNR and CDR2 FQNEAQ (reference sequence). V shed 1 base and J shed 0 bases, with 9 bases lying between them. This CDR3 region has 15 residues. The CDR3 DNA reads TGTGCCAGCAGCTTAGGACGTCGGATGAACACTGAAGCTTTCTTT. Its translation: CASSLGRRMNTEAFF.

The chain carries TRBV30 and TRBJ1-2; 10 bases agree with TRBD1. With 4 bases clipped from V and 5 bases from J, the junction kept 7 bases outside the gene matches. CDR1 is GTSNPN, CDR2 SVGIG, per germline (reference sequence). The CDR3 spans 14 residues. The CDR3 DNA reads TGTGCCTGGAAGGGGAGACAGGGGGCATATGGCTACACCTTC. The encoded protein is CAWKGRQGAYGYTF.

The chain couples TRBV29-1 to TRBJ1-2, with D uncertain. The CDR3 is 16 amino acids. The germline V gene encodes CDR1 SQVTM and CDR2 ANQGSEA. Deletions cut 5 bases from V and 2 bases from J, with 21 bases between. The CDR3 DNA reads as TGCAGCGTTAACCAATTCACGCAGTGGAGGAACTATGGCTACACCTTC. Its translation is CSVNQFTQWRNYGYTF.

The chain employs TRBV2 and TRBJ1-6, with D unclear. Trimming shortened V by 6 bases and J by 7 bases, and 10 bases separated the two germline ends. CDR1 and CDR2 from the germline V gene are SNHLY and FYNNEI. The CDR3 is made up of 13 amino acids. As DNA, the CDR3 is TGTGCCAGCAGGAACGGGGTGAATTCACCCCTCCACTTT. Its translation is CASRNGVNSPLHF. The full variable domain, with the rest looked up from reference TRBV2 and TRBJ1-6, is EPEVTQTPSHQVTQMGQEVILRCVPISNHLYFYWYRQILGQKVEFLVSFYNNEISEKSEIFDDQFSVERPDGSNFTLKIRSTKLEDSAMYFCASRNGVNSPLHFGNGTRLTVT.